Shown below are 18 T cell receptor beta chains from a single sample sequenced in a study of blood T cell repertoires in COVID-19. Generated by immunoSEQ multiplex PCR, the TCRdb table keeps only in-frame clones and is missing some. Of 200,000 to 250,000 clones in the sample, about 80% were seen once. Material: peripheral blood. The receptors were sampled from a woman in her sixties or seventies with acute or convalescent COVID-19.

This rearrangement joins TRBV9 to TRBJ1-3, with D hard to call. V dropped 0 bases and J dropped 4 bases, with 11 bases sitting between them. The CDR3 contains 15 residues. In germline, CDR1 is SGDLS, CDR2 YYNGEE. The CDR3 protein is CASSVDRGFGNTIYF. The CDR3 DNA reads as TGTGCCAGCAGCGTAGATAGAGGGTTCGGAAACACCATATATTTT.

The chain has TRBV12-5 and TRBJ1-1, with 7 bases that match TRBD1. The CDR3 runs to 15 residues. Trimming removed 2 bases from V and 5 bases from J; junction bases left unmatched: 8. The germline gives CDR1 LGHNT, CDR2 FRNRAP. This chain's CDR3 is CASGLNLKQGTEAFF. CDR3 DNA sequence: TGTGCTAGTGGTTTGAACCTAAAACAGGGGACTGAAGCTTTCTTT.

The chain carries TRBV7-9 and TRBJ2-5, with TRBD2 identical over 8 bases. Germline-derived CDR1 and CDR2 are SEHNR and FQNEAQ (reference sequence). J gave up 4 bases and V 2 bases, and 6 bases lay outside the gene matches. The CDR3 spans 15 residues. The CDR3 loop is CASSLTTSGRETQYF. The CDR3, as DNA: TGTGCCAGCAGCTTAACAACTAGCGGACGAGAGACCCAGTACTTC.

This clone was seen a few times. The chain is built from TRBV5-1 and TRBJ1-4; 8 bases align to TRBD1. CDR1 is SGHRS and CDR2 is YFSETQ in the germline V gene. The junction had 9 bases not matched to a gene; V was cut back by 1 base and J by 7 bases. The CDR3 runs to 16 residues. DNA of the CDR3: TGCGCCAGCAGCTTGATGAACAGGGGGGGAGGTGAAAAACTGTTTTTT. This codes for CASSLMNRGGGEKLFF. Full variable domain (rest looked up from reference TRBV5-1 and TRBJ1-4): KAGVTQTPRYLIKTRGQQVTLSCSPISGHRSVSWYQQTPGQGLQFLFEYFSETQRNKGNFPGRFSGRQFSNSRSEMNVSTLELGDSALYLCASSLMNRGGGEKLFFGSGTQLSVL.

This chain uses TRBV2 with TRBJ2-3; 9 nucleotides agree with TRBD2. J was trimmed by 5 bases and V by 4 bases; bases with no gene match: 7. Germline loops: CDR1 SNHLY, CDR2 FYNNEI. This CDR3 contains 15 residues. This chain's CDR3 is CASSVRGGYVDTQYF. The CDR3 DNA reads TGTGCCAGCAGTGTGCGGGGGGGTTACGTAGATACGCAGTATTTT.

V and J are TRBV12-3 or TRBV12-4 and TRBJ1-3; D remains ambiguous. V dropped 1 base and J dropped 4 bases, with 5 bases sitting between them. CDR3 size: 13 residues. The CDR3 DNA reads TGTGCCAGCAGTTTAGAGGAGGGAAACACCATATATTTT. It yields the protein CASSLEEGNTIYF.

The chain couples TRBV30 to TRBJ1-3; D gene uncertain. This CDR3 spans 12 amino acids. Germline V gives CDR1 GTSNPN, CDR2 SVGIG (reference sequence). Deletions cut 4 bases from V and 4 bases from J, with 8 bases between. CDR3 nucleotides: TGTGCCTGGAACCCCGGGGGAAACACCATATATTTT. Translation gives CAWNPGGNTIYF. Full variable domain (outside the CDR3, taken from reference TRBV30 and TRBJ1-3): SQTIHQWPATLVQPVGSPLSLECTVEGTSNPNLYWYRQAAGRGLQLLFYSVGIGQISSEVPQNLSASRPQDRQFILSSKKLLLSDSGFYLCAWNPGGNTIYFGEGSWLTVV.

The V and J genes are TRBV24-1 and TRBJ2-2; D unclear. CDR1 KGHDR and CDR2 SFDVKD come from the germline V gene. The CDR3 consists of 13 residues. Trimming left V 6 bases short and J 3 bases short, with 7 bases between. Here the CDR3 DNA reads TGTGCCACCAGTTCTAGTTACACCGGGGAGCTGTTTTTT. This encodes CATSSSYTGELFF.

The chain has TRBV4-3 and TRBJ2-5, with a possible D match to TRBD1 (6 bases). V was pared by 5 bases and J by 1 base, with 11 bases between. Germline CDR1 and CDR2: LGHNA and YSLEER. CDR3 size: 14 residues. As DNA, the CDR3 is TGCGCCAGCAGCGGACGGACAGTCCAAGAGACCCAGTACTTC. Amino acid sequence: CASSGRTVQETQYF.

The chain combines TRBV5-1 with TRBJ1-2, with 7 bases that match TRBD1. V trimming: 2 bases; J trimming: 0 bases; junction bases outside the gene matches: 4. CDR1 and CDR2 (germline): SGHRS, YFSETQ. The CDR3 spans 15 residues. CDR3 in amino acids: CASSFTGETNYGYTF. DNA for the CDR3: TGCGCCAGCAGCTTTACAGGGGAAACTAACTATGGCTACACCTTC.

This clone was detected only once. The chain has TRBV29-1 and TRBJ1-1, with D unclear. Between the trimmed V and J ends, which lost 4 bases and 1 base, there was a span of 10 bases. This CDR3 has 13 amino acids. Looked up from germline, CDR1 is SQVTM and CDR2 is ANQGSEA. CDR3 nucleotide sequence: TGCAGCGTTGTGGCGGAGCCGAACACTGAAGCTTTCTTT. Protein product: CSVVAEPNTEAFF.

The chain recombines TRBV27 with TRBJ1-4, with D possibly matching TRBD1 (6 bases). Germline V gene sequence: CDR1 MNHEY, CDR2 SMNVEV (reference sequence). This CDR3 has 18 amino acids. V lost 0 bases, J lost 8 bases, and 22 bases lay in between. This CDR3 reads CASSLSQRGISVREKLFF. The DNA of the CDR3 is TGTGCCAGCAGTTTATCTCAAAGGGGGATATCGGTTCGAGAAAAACTGTTTTTT.

This clone was seen repeatedly, ten times or more. The rearrangement uses TRBV29-1 and TRBJ1-1, with D unresolved. The CDR3 consists of 13 residues. The ends were cut back, 8 bases at V and 3 bases at J, with 16 bases in the middle. The germline V gene encodes CDR1 SQVTM and CDR2 ANQGSEA. CDR3 in amino acids: CSISGRADTEAFF. The DNA for the CDR3 is TGCAGCATCAGCGGACGCGCGGACACTGAAGCTTTCTTT.

The V gene is TRBV19, the J gene TRBJ1-5; D gene uncertain. V was trimmed by 4 bases and J by 8 bases, leaving 15 bases between them. The germline gives CDR1 LNHDA, CDR2 SQIVND (reference sequence). The CDR3 length is 14 residues. This CDR3 is CASSTDGFGEPQHF. For the CDR3, the DNA is TGTGCCAGTAGTACGGACGGGTTCGGGGAGCCCCAGCATTTT.

The chain recombines TRBV7-6 with TRBJ2-3; D not resolved. Germline assignment: CDR1 SGHVS and CDR2 FNYEAQ. The CDR3 totals 15 residues. Trimming stripped 1 base from V and 2 bases from J, with 10 bases between. CDR3 sequence (DNA): TGTGCCAGCAGCTTAGGGTCTAGTTTCACAGATACGCAGTATTTT. Translated, it gives CASSLGSSFTDTQYF.

The chain employs TRBV12-5 and TRBJ2-1; 8 bases match TRBD1. This CDR3 has 18 amino acids. Germline V CDR1 and CDR2: LGHNT, FRNRAP. V lost 2 bases, J lost 5 bases, and 14 bases stayed unmatched. The CDR3 DNA is TGTGCTAGTGGTTTGAACAGGGGGATTCTTGGGGCAGACAATGAGCAGTTCTTC. This codes for CASGLNRGILGADNEQFF.

V gene TRBV7-2 combines with J gene TRBJ1-1; a weak D match, TRBD1 (5 bases). V shed 2 bases and J shed 1 base, with 14 bases lying between them. The length of the CDR3 is 16 residues. Germline CDR1 SGHTA, CDR2 FQGNSA. For the CDR3, the DNA is TGTGCCAGCAGCTTATGGCGATGGGGCCAGAACACTGAAGCTTTCTTT. Translating it yields CASSLWRWGQNTEAFF. Full variable domain (rest looked up from reference TRBV7-2 and TRBJ1-1): GAGVSQSPSNKVTEKGKDVELRCDPISGHTALYWYRQSLGQGLEFLIYFQGNSAPDKSGLPSDRFSAERTGGSVSTLTIQRTQQEDSAVYLCASSLWRWGQNTEAFFGQGTRLTVV.

This chain uses TRBV7-9 with TRBJ2-5; D might be TRBD1 (5 bases). Germline lookup yields CDR1 SEHNR and CDR2 FQNEAQ (reference sequence). Between the trimmed V and J ends, which lost 4 bases and 4 bases, there was a span of 13 bases. This CDR3 has 14 amino acids. CDR3 in amino acids: CASSYQGASETQYF. DNA for the CDR3: TGTGCCAGCAGCTACCAGGGCGCCTCAGAGACCCAGTACTTC. Supplemented by reference TRBV7-9 and TRBJ2-5, the full variable domain reads DTGVSQNPRHKITKRGQNVTFRCDPISEHNRLYWYRQTLGQGPEFLTYFQNEAQLEKSRLLSDRFSAERPKGSFSTLEIQRTEQGDSAMYLCASSYQGASETQYFGPGTRLLVL.